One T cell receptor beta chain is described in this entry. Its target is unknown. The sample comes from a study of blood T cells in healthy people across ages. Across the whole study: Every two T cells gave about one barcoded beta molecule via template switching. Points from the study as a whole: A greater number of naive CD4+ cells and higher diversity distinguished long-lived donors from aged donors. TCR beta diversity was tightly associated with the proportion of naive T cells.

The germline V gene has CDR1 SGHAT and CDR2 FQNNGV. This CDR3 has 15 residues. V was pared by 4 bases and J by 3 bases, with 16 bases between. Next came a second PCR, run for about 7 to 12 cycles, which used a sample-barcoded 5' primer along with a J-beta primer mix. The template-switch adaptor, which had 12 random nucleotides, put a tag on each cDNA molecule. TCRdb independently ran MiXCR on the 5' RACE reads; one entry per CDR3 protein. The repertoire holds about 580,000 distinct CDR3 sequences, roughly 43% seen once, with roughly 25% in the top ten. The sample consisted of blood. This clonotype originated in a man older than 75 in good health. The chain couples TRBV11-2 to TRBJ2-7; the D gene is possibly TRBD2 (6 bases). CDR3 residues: CASSYQGLRNYEQYF. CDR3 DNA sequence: TGTGCCAGCAGCTACCAGGGACTCCGAAACTACGAGCAGTACTTC.